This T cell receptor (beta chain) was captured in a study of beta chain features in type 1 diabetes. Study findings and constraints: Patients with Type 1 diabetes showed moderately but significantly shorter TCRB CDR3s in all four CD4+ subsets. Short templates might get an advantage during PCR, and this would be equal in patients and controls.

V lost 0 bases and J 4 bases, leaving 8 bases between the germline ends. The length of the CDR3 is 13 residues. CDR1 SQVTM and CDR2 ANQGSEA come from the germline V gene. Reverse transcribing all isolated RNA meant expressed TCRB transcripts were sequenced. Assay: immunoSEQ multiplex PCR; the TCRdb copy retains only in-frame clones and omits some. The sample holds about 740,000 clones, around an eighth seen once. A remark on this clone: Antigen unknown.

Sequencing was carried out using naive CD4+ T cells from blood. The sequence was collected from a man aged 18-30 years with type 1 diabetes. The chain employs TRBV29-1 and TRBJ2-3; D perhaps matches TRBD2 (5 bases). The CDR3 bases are TGCAGCGTTGAAGAAGCGGTTCCAGATACGCAGTATTTT. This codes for CSVEEAVPDTQYF.